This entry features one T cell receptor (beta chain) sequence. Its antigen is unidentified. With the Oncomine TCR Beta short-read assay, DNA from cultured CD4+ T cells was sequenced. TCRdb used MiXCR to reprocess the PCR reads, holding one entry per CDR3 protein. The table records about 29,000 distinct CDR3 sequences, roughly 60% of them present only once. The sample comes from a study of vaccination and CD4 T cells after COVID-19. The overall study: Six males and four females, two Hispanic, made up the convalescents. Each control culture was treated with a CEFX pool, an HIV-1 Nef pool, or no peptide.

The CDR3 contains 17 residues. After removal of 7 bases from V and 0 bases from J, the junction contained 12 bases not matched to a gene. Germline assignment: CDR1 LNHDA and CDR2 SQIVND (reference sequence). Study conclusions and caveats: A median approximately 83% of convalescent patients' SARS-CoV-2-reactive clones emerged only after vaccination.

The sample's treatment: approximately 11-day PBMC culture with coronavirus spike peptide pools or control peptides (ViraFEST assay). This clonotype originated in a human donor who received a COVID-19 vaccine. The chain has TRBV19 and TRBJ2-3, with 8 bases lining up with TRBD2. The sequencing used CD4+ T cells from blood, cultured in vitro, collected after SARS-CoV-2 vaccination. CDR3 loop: CASTSSETSGSTDTQYF. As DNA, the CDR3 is TGTGCCAGTACCTCCTCGGAAACTAGCGGAAGCACAGATACGCAGTATTTT. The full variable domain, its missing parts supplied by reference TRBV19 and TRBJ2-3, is DGGITQSPKYLFRKEGQNVTLSCEQNLNHDAMYWYRQDPGQGLRLIYYSQIVNDFQKGDIAEGYSVSREKKESFPLTVTSAQKNPTAFYLCASTSSETSGSTDTQYFGPGTRLTVL.